This entry lists 22 T cell receptor beta chains sequenced from one sample in a study of shared clonotypes between healthy human individuals. Sequencing was performed with immunoSEQ multiplex PCR; in TCRdb, only in-frame clones are kept and a portion is missing. The sample has a few million clones, roughly 93% seen once. Specimen: naive CD4+ T cells from PBMCs. Subset of the sample: CD45RA+ positively selected. Every receptor here comes from a young man in good health. Some clones in this sample may be carry-over from other donors' samples.

V usage is TRBV30 and J usage is TRBJ2-3; TRBD1 is a possible D gene (5 bases). The V gene lost 2 bases and the J gene lost 5 bases, with 14 bases spanning the gap. The length of the CDR3 is 14 residues. Germline-derived CDR1 and CDR2 are GTSNPN and SVGIG (reference sequence). CDR3 bases: TGTGCCTGGAGTAGAGGTAGGGGTGGAGATACGCAGTATTTT. Its translation is CAWSRGRGGDTQYF.

The genes are TRBV6-1 and TRBJ1-5; D call uncertain. V was pared by 3 bases and J by 7 bases, with 16 bases between. CDR3 length equals 15 residues. The germline V gene has CDR1 MNHNS and CDR2 SASEGT. CDR3 nucleotides: TGTGCCAGCAGTGAGAATGTCCCTGGGGAGCAGCCCCAGCATTTT. Its translation is CASSENVPGEQPQHF.

The chain recombines TRBV11-1 with TRBJ2-1, with a tentative D call TRBD1 (5 bases). Germline assignment: CDR1 SGHAT and CDR2 FQDESV (reference sequence). This CDR3 is 16 amino acids long. Trimming took 6 bases from V and 0 from J, leaving 15 bases between them. CDR3 sequence reads: CASSSRARSSYNEQFF. The CDR3 coding sequence is TGTGCCAGCAGTTCCAGGGCGAGGAGCTCCTACAATGAGCAGTTCTTC. The full variable domain, in which reference TRBV11-1 and TRBJ2-1 provide the parts outside the CDR3, is EAEVAQSPRYKITEKSQAVAFWCDPISGHATLYWYRQILGQGPELLVQFQDESVVDDSQLPKDRFSAERLKGVDSTLKIQPAELGDSAMYLCASSSRARSSYNEQFFGPGTRLTVL.

This clone has just one count. The CDR3 DNA reads TGTGCCAGCAGCTGGACAGGGGATACGCAGTATTTT. Its translation: CASSWTGDTQYF. The chain carries TRBV7-3 and TRBJ2-3, with 8 bases lining up with TRBD1. With 4 bases clipped from V and 6 bases from J, the junction kept 0 bases outside the gene matches. Germline CDR1 and CDR2: SGHTA and FQGTGA. The CDR3 covers 12 residues.

Comments on this clone: Additional DNA sequences in this sample encode the identical CDR3. V usage is TRBV7-3 and J usage is TRBJ2-2, with D unresolved. Trimming removed 2 bases from V and 7 bases from J, with 8 bases in between. The CDR3 runs to 13 residues. Germline CDR1 is SGHTA and CDR2 is FQGTGA. In DNA form, the CDR3 reads TGTGCCAGCAGCTTAGGTGGTGGCGGGGAGCTGTTTTTT. This encodes CASSLGGGGELFF.

This sequence joins TRBV18 and TRBJ1-1; D not certain. V lost 2 bases to trimming and J lost 1 base, with 11 bases between them. Germline CDR1 is KGHSH and CDR2 is LQKENI. The CDR3 is 15 amino acids. The CDR3, as DNA: TGTGCCAGCTCACCATACAGAGTCCAGAACACTGAAGCTTTCTTT. This translates into CASSPYRVQNTEAFF.

The sample holds one count of this clone. This chain uses TRBV6-1 with TRBJ2-7, with D unclear. Germline CDR1 is MNHNS and CDR2 is SASEGT. Trimming removed 2 bases from V and 3 bases from J, with 14 bases in between. The CDR3 contains 15 residues. CDR3 sequence: CASSEQPKNHYEQYF. CDR3 bases: TGTGCCAGCAGTGAACAGCCGAAAAATCACTACGAGCAGTACTTC.

The chain employs TRBV11-2 and TRBJ2-7; 11 bases agree with TRBD2. The V and J ends lost 5 bases and 1 base, in that order; junction bases with no gene match: 7. Germline V CDR1 and CDR2: SGHAT, FQNNGV. The CDR3 has 16 residues. The CDR3 coding sequence is TGTGCCAGCAGCACGCAATCTAGCGGGAGGTCCTACGAGCAGTACTTC. This gives the protein CASSTQSSGRSYEQYF.

This chain links TRBV6-1 with TRBJ2-1; D might be TRBD2 (6 bases). V gave up 3 bases and J gave up 6 bases, with 12 bases separating them. This CDR3 region has 14 residues. The germline V gene has CDR1 MNHNS and CDR2 SASEGT. CDR3 nucleotides: TGTGCCAGCAGTGATTTTGCGGGACCCAATGAGCAGTTCTTC. Its protein product is CASSDFAGPNEQFF.

This clone was picked up one time. This chain links TRBV7-3 with TRBJ2-2, with D unresolved. Germline lookup yields CDR1 SGHTA and CDR2 FQGTGA. This CDR3 has 13 residues. Between the trimmed V and J ends, which lost 3 bases and 7 bases, there was a span of 9 bases. CDR3 sequence reads: CASSLAYGGELFF. CDR3 sequence (DNA): TGTGCCAGCAGCTTGGCGTATGGCGGGGAGCTGTTTTTT.

The genes are TRBV4-3 and TRBJ2-5; perhaps TRBD2 as D (5 bases). V shed 3 bases and J shed 2 bases, with 25 bases lying between them. The germline V gene has CDR1 LGHNA and CDR2 YSLEER. The CDR3 contains 19 residues. DNA of the CDR3: TGCGCCAGCAGCCACACGTACTATGGGTTGTCATCGGGGCAAGAGACCCAGTACTTC. Its protein product is CASSHTYYGLSSGQETQYF.

V usage is TRBV27 and J usage is TRBJ1-5; 9 nucleotides match TRBD1. V shed 3 bases and J 4 bases; nucleotides not matched to a gene: 7. Germline V gene sequence: CDR1 MNHEY, CDR2 SMNVEV (reference sequence). The CDR3 is made up of 16 amino acids. CDR3 sequence reads: CASSLGPGQGNQPQHF. For the CDR3, the DNA is TGTGCCAGCAGTTTGGGGCCGGGACAGGGTAATCAGCCCCAGCATTTT.

J is TRBJ2-3 and V is TRBV7-9; 7 nucleotides line up with TRBD2. Germline CDR1 SEHNR, CDR2 FQNEAQ (reference sequence). The CDR3 is 16 residues long. J gave up 3 bases and V 3 bases, and 9 bases lay outside the gene matches. The CDR3 spells CASSFRLAGVTDTQYF. The CDR3 region has the DNA TGTGCCAGCAGCTTCCGACTCGCGGGAGTGACAGATACGCAGTATTTT. The whole variable domain, filled in from reference TRBV7-9 and TRBJ2-3, reads DTGVSQNPRHKITKRGQNVTFRCDPISEHNRLYWYRQTLGQGPEFLTYFQNEAQLEKSRLLSDRFSAERPKGSFSTLEIQRTEQGDSAMYLCASSFRLAGVTDTQYFGPGTRLTVL.

This sequence joins TRBV28 and TRBJ2-7; 10 bases fit TRBD1. The V segment lost 5 bases and the J segment 7 bases; nucleotides outside the gene matches: 17. In germline, CDR1 is MDHEN, CDR2 SYDVKM. The CDR3 is 17 residues long. The CDR3 DNA reads TGTGCCAGCAGTGTCGAAGACAGGGGGCAGGTCTCGTGGGAGCAGTACTTC. Its translation is CASSVEDRGQVSWEQYF.

The V call is TRBV27, the J call TRBJ1-5, with 9 bases fitting TRBD1. Germline lookup yields CDR1 MNHEY and CDR2 SMNVEV (reference sequence). J was trimmed by 5 bases and V by 7 bases; bases with no gene match: 12. CDR3 length: 16 amino acids. For the CDR3, the DNA is TGTGCCAGCAAAATTAGCGGGACAGGGCAATATCAGCCCCAGCATTTT. Its protein product is CASKISGTGQYQPQHF.

The rearrangement joins TRBV7-2 to TRBJ2-7, with D perhaps matching TRBD2 (5 bases). This CDR3 has 17 residues. V was shortened by 4 bases and J by 2 bases, with 21 bases between the two germline ends. Germline V gene sequence: CDR1 SGHTA, CDR2 FQGNSA. The CDR3 loop is CASSYKQSGTYTYEQYF. DNA of the CDR3: TGTGCCAGCAGCTATAAGCAAAGCGGCACCTATACCTACGAGCAGTACTTC.

The V gene is TRBV10-1, the J gene TRBJ1-5; D call uncertain. The V end was cut by 3 bases, the J end by 4 bases, with 7 bases between. Germline CDR1 WNHNN, CDR2 SYGVQD (reference sequence). The CDR3 runs to 13 residues. Here the CDR3 reads CASSENTNQPQHF. Here the CDR3 DNA reads TGCGCCAGCAGTGAAAACACGAATCAGCCCCAGCATTTT.

Only a few counts were recorded for this clone. This chain connects TRBV19 to TRBJ2-5; 14 positions agree with TRBD2. The CDR3 is 13 amino acids. CDR1 LNHDA and CDR2 SQIVND come from the germline V gene (reference sequence). V was clipped by 6 bases and J by 7 bases; unmatched bases: 1. In DNA form, the CDR3 reads TGTGCCAGTAGAGGACTAGCGGGAGGGACCCAGTACTTC. It yields the protein CASRGLAGGTQYF.

The chain's CDR3 is CASSGLAGYEQYF. The CDR3 DNA sequence: TGTGCCAGTAGTGGGCTAGCGGGCTACGAGCAGTACTTC. The gene calls are TRBV19 and TRBJ2-7; 8 bases line up with TRBD2. V lost 5 bases, J lost 3 bases, and 3 bases stayed unmatched. CDR3 length: 13 residues. Germline CDR1 is LNHDA and CDR2 is SQIVND (reference sequence).

The V call is TRBV28, the J call TRBJ1-5; D unresolved. CDR3 length equals 15 residues. Germline CDR1 MDHEN, CDR2 SYDVKM. The V end was cut by 6 bases, the J end by 0 bases, with 12 bases between. This CDR3 reads CASSRHPYSNQPQHF. The CDR3 nucleotides read TGTGCCAGCAGCCGACACCCGTATAGCAATCAGCCCCAGCATTTT.

Concerning this clone itself: Additional DNA sequences in this sample encode the identical CDR3. The chain recombines TRBV19 with TRBJ2-1, with 15 bases identical to TRBD2. V shed 4 bases and J 7 bases; nucleotides not matched to a gene: 2. From germline, CDR1 is LNHDA and CDR2 SQIVND (reference sequence). The CDR3 length is 15 residues. For the CDR3, the DNA is TGTGCCAGTAGTACTGGACTAGCGGGGGGGAATGAGCAGTTCTTC. Translated: CASSTGLAGGNEQFF.

In the case of this clone: The same CDR3 can be traced to other DNA sequences in this sample. The chain recombines TRBV10-3 with TRBJ2-1; TRBD1 or TRBD2 may be the D gene (5 bases each). Germline-derived CDR1 and CDR2 are ENHRY and SYGVKD. The ends were cut back, 5 bases at V and 0 bases at J, with 11 bases in the middle. The CDR3 loop spans 15 amino acids. CDR3 sequence (DNA): TGTGCCATCAGTAGCTTTGGGGGCTCCTACAATGAGCAGTTCTTC. Amino acids: CAISSFGGSYNEQFF.